These T cell receptor beta chains were read from a single sample in a study of post-analysis software for immune sequencing data. TCRdb processed the PCR reads anew with MiXCR; each CDR3 protein has one entry. The top ten hold around 15% of the sample, which has 380,000 or so distinct CDR3 sequences, roughly 38% seen once. The specimen was blood. Receptor source: a girl between 10 and 17 years old with multiple sclerosis. Each CDR3 is given without its conserved first and last residue. The order of the fields is CDR3 protein, clone size, V gene. The size of a clone is reported for some rows only, either as once, few or many, or as a class for expanded clones.

ASSQHTGTGAYEQY	-	TRBV4-2
SATGQGFYEQY	-	TRBV20-1
ASSSTGQGEYNEQF	-	TRBV6-2/TRBV6-3
ASSLEQGARSTDTQY	-	TRBV11-2
ASSLEAVAGRETQY	-	TRBV7-2
ASSFGTAVGETQY	-	TRBV12-3/TRBV12-4
ASSQVTGPYEQY	-	TRBV4-3
ASSVEVRGQPQH	many	TRBV7-2
ATSPRRGTTDTQY	-	TRBV15
ASSHGLAGTNEQF	-	TRBV7-6
ASSLPGVGRNNSPLH	few	TRBV9
ASRETESYNEQF	once	TRBV7-2
ASSLEPGRRPEAF	-	TRBV7-2
ASSFAGGVSNQPQH	-	TRBV12-3/TRBV12-4
SARKGTGTTEAF	few	TRBV20-1
SVEGAGANYGYT	-	TRBV29-1
AWSEGGYQPQH	-	TRBV30
SARVTDERAF	-	TRBV20-1
ASSLSVNNEQF	-	TRBV7-9
ASSWLPPGDSNYGYT	few	TRBV5-1
ASSRSSGGNEQF	-	TRBV3-1
SVGDRAADTQY	many	TRBV29-1
ATSRDIGLQETQY	few	TRBV15
ASSLISGLGEQF	-	TRBV7-2
ASSSRDAAQY	few	TRBV7-9
ASSPRTSGEPTGANVLT	few	TRBV7-6
ASSFRGGFLEKLF	-	TRBV28
ASSPGTPWDEQF	-	TRBV5-1
ASSVRSDYGYT	few	TRBV5-1
ASSLYDEKLF	-	TRBV12-3/TRBV12-4
SARGLTGDTEAF	-	TRBV20-1
ASSSSGFGYQPQH	few	TRBV27
ASSPTGQGAADTQY	-	TRBV4-2
ASSFLRTGGAEAF	-	TRBV11-2
ASSLDGSGYNEQF	-	TRBV12-3/TRBV12-4
ASSFGDEQF	few	TRBV5-1
ASSLALESSSPNEQF	-	TRBV7-6
ASSYSRGLEKNTEAF	-	TRBV6-6
ASSQDRAGFNYGYT	-	TRBV4-1
ASSQGNGVASSPLH	-	TRBV4-2
SASVSGGRDTEAF	-	TRBV20-1
SATTGSEQY	-	TRBV20-1
ASRQGAGTGELF	-	TRBV6-4
SVEGAGVAGLAQETQY	-	TRBV29-1
ASRAPGGVGYEQY	few	TRBV6-1
ASDRQYTDTQY	-	TRBV2
ASSLAGNQETQY	many	TRBV7-2
ASSLGTASTDTQY	-	TRBV5-1
ASEGEDTSYEQY	-	TRBV25-1
ASSRTSGGPGRARQF	-	TRBV6-1